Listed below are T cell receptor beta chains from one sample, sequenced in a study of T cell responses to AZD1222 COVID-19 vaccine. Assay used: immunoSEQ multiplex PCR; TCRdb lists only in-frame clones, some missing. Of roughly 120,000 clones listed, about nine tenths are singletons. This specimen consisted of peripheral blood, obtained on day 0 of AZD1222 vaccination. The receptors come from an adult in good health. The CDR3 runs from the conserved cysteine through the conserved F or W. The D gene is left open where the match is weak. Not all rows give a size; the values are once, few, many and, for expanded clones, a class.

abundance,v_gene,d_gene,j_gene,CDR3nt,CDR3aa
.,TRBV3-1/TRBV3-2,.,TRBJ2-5,TGTGCCAGCAGCCAAAGGAGAGGTTGGGGGGAAGAGACCCAGTACTTC,CASSQRRGWGEETQYF
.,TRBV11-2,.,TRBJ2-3,TGTGCCAGCAGCTTGGCGGCAGCCACAGATACGCAGTATTTT,CASSLAAATDTQYF
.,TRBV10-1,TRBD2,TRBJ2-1,TGCGCCAGCAGTGAGTCGAGGGGCAGCGGGAGTTGGGATGAGCAGTTCTTC,CASSESRGSGSWDEQFF
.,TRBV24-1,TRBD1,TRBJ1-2,TGTGCCACCAGGAGGACAGGGATCAACTATGGCTACACCTTC,CATRRTGINYGYTF
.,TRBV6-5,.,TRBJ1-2,TGTGCCAGCAGTTACTCTGCAGGGCCCTATGGCTACACCTTC,CASSYSAGPYGYTF
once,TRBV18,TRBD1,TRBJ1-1,TGTGCCAGCTCACCGGGGTTCCTGGGACAGGGTAAGAACACTGAAGCTTTCTTT,CASSPGFLGQGKNTEAFF
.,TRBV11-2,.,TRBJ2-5,TGTGCCAGCAGCTTAGATGGCTACCTCCAAGAGACCCAGTACTTC,CASSLDGYLQETQYF
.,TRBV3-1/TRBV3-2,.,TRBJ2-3,TGTGCCAGCAGCCACGCTACTAGATCGGGAGATACGCAGTATTTT,CASSHATRSGDTQYF
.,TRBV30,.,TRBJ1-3,TGTGCCTGGAGTGTAGGTCAATCTGGAAACACCATATATTTT,CAWSVGQSGNTIYF
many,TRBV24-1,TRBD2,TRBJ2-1,TGTGCCACCAGTGATTTGCCGGGCGGGAGTTTAAATGAGCAGTTCTTC,CATSDLPGGSLNEQFF
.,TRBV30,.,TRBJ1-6,TGTGCCTGGAGTGTACGGGGAGGGCGCTCACCCCTCCACTTT,CAWSVRGGRSPLHF
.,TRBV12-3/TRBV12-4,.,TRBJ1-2,TGTGCCAGCAGGAATCAGACTAACTATGGCTACACCTTC,CASRNQTNYGYTF
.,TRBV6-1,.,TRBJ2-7,TGTGCCAGCAGTGGGACGATAGGGACCCTCAGCTCCTACGAGCAGTACTTC,CASSGTIGTLSSYEQYF
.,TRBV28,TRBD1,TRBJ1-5,TGTGCCAGCAGTTTATGGCGACAGGGGGCGCGTTCAAAGGGCAATCAGCCCCAGCATTTT,CASSLWRQGARSKGNQPQHF
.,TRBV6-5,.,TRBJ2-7,TGTGCCAGCAGTTTAGAAACAGGGTCCTACGAGCAGTACTTC,CASSLETGSYEQYF
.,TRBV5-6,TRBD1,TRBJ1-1,TGTGCCAGCAGCAGAGGGGGCAGGGGAGGCACTGAAGCTTTCTTT,CASSRGGRGGTEAFF
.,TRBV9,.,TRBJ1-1,TGTGCCAGCAGCGCGACAGGATACACTGAAGCTTTCTTT,CASSATGYTEAFF
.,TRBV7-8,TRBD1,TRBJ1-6,TGTGCCAGCAGCCCCACAGGGGCCCTAAATTCTCCCCTCCACTTT,CASSPTGALNSPLHF
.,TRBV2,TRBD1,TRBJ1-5,TGTGCCAGCAGCACGGGACAGCCAAGTAGGAGCAATCAGCCCCAGCATTTT,CASSTGQPSRSNQPQHF
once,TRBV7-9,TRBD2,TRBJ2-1,TGTGCCAGCAGTTCCGGACTAGCGGGAGGGTCGTGGAATGAGCAGTTCTTC,CASSSGLAGGSWNEQFF
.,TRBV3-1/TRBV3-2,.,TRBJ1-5,TGTGCCAGTAGGGGGGCGCAAGGCCAGCCCCAGCATTTT,CASRGAQGQPQHF
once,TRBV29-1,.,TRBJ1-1,TGCAGCGTTTTGGACCAGATGGCTTTCTTT,CSVLDQMAFF